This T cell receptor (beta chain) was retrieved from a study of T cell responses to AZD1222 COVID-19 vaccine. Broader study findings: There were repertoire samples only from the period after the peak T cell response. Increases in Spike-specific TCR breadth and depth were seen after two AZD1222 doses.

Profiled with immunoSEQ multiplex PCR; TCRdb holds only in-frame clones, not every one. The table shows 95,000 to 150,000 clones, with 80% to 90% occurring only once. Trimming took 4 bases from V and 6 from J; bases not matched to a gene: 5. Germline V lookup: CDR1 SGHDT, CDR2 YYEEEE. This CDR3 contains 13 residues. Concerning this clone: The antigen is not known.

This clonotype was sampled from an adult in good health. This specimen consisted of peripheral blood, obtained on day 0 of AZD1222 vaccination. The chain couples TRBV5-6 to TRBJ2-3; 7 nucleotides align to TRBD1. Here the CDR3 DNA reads TGTGCCAGCAGCAGGGGGCAGCCCGATACGCAGTATTTT. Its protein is CASSRGQPDTQYF. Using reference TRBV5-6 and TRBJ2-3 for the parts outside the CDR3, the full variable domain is DAGVTQSPTHLIKTRGQQVTLRCSPKSGHDTVSWYQQALGQGPQFIFQYYEEEERQRGNFPDRFSGHQFPNYSSELNVNALLLGDSALYLCASSRGQPDTQYFGPGTRLTVL.